This TCR beta chain was retrieved from a study of cytomegalovirus exposure and HLA in healthy donors. Study as a whole: A subsequent analysis reported that the roughly 120 validation repertoires were produced on the same platform that had also been used for the roughly 700 first-cohort repertoires. Study observations and caveats: In vitro confirmation showed three CMV-associated chains to be CMV antigen specific. The study designated 150 or so TCR beta chains cytomegalovirus-associated.

To note about this clone: Its antigen is not identified.

Assay used: immunoSEQ multiplex PCR; TCRdb lists only in-frame clones, some missing. The sample shows some 110,000 clones, around 88% of them seen only once. Source material: PBMCs. The TCR comes from a man younger than 30 in good health and CMV-seronegative.

The DNA of the CDR3 is TGTGCCAGCAGCCGGGACACCCTTCTCTATGGCTACACCTTC. Amino acid sequence: CASSRDTLLYGYTF. The rearrangement links TRBV5-8 to TRBJ1-2, with D maybe TRBD1 (6 bases). V dropped 4 bases and J dropped 4 bases, with 14 bases sitting between them. This CDR3 is built from 14 residues. Germline values: CDR1 SGHTS, CDR2 YDEGEE.